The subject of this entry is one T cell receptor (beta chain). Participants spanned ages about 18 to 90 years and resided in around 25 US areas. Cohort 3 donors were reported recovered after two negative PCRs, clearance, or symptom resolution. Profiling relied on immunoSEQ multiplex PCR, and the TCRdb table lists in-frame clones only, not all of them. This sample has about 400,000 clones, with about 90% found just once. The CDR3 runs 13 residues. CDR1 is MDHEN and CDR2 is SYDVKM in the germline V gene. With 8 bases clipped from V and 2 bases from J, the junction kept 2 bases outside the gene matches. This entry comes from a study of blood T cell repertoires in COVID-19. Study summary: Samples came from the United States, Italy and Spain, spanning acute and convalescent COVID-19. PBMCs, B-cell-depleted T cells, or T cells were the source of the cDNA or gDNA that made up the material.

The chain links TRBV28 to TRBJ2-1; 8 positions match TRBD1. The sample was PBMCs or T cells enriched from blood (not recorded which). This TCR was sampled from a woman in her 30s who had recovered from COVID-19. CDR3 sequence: CASRTGPYNEQFF. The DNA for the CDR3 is TGTGCCAGCCGGACAGGGCCCTACAATGAGCAGTTCTTC. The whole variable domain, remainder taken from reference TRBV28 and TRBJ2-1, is DVKVTQSSRYLVKRTGEKVFLECVQDMDHENMFWYRQDPGLGLRLIYFSYDVKMKEKGDIPEGYSVSREKKERFSLILESASTNQTSMYLCASRTGPYNEQFFGPGTRLTVL.